This T cell receptor beta chain emerged from a study of a mutant IDH1 vaccine in newly diagnosed glioma. The CDR3 is made up of 17 amino acids. Trimming left V 6 bases short and J 0 bases short, with 18 bases between. The germline CDR1 and CDR2 sequences are MDHEN and SYDVKM. This clone was counted between two and nine times. Its antigen is unidentified. TCRdb's table, derived via immunoSEQ multiplex PCR, lists solely in-frame clones and lacks some. The sample includes over 60,000 clones, roughly four fifths seen only once; the top ten take under 6%. The time point: week 35, safety follow-up. The investigators gave 300 ug of mutant IDH1 20-mer peptide in each vaccine dose, together with topical imiquimod.

The receptor was derived from a middle-aged man with glioma. The input for sequencing was PBMCs, taken from a glioma patient whose treatment included an IDH1 peptide vaccine. The chain has TRBV28 and TRBJ1-3, with a possible D match to TRBD1 (6 bases). The CDR3, as DNA: TGTGCCAGCAGCACGAGGGGGGTCCGGCCCTCTGGAAACACCATATATTTT. It specifies CASSTRGVRPSGNTIYF.